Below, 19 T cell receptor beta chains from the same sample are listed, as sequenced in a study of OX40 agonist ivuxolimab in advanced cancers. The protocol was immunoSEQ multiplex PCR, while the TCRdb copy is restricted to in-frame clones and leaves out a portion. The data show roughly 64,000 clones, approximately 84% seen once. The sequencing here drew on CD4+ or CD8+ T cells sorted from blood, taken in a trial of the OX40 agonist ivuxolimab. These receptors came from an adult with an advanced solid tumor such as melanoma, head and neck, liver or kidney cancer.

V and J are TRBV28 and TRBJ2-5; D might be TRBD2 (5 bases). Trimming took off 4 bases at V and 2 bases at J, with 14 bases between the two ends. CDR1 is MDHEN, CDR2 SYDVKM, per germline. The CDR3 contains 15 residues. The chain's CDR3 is CASSSLREQQETQYF. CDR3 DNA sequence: TGTGCCAGCAGTTCCCTCCGGGAACAGCAAGAGACCCAGTACTTC. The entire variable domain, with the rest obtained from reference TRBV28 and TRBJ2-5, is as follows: DVKVTQSSRYLVKRTGEKVFLECVQDMDHENMFWYRQDPGLGLRLIYFSYDVKMKEKGDIPEGYSVSREKKERFSLILESASTNQTSMYLCASSSLREQQETQYFGPGTRLLVL.

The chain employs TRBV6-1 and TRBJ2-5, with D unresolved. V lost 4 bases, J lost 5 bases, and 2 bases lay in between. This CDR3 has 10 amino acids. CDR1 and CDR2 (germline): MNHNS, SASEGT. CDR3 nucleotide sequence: TGTGCCAGCAGTGGTGAGACCCAGTACTTC. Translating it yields CASSGETQYF.

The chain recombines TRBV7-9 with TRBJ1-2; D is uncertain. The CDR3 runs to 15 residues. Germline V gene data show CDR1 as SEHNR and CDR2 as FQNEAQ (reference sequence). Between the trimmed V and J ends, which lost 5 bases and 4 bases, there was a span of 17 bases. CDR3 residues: CASSPVGSRAYGYTF. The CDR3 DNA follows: TGTGCCAGCAGCCCGGTTGGGTCCCGAGCCTATGGCTACACCTTC.

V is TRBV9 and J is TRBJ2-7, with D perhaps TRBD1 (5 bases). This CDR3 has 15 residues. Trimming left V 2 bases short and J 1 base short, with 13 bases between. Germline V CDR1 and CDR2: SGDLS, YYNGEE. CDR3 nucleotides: TGTGCCAGCAGCGTTGGCCAGGGCCTATCCTACGAGCAGTACTTC. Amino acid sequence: CASSVGQGLSYEQYF. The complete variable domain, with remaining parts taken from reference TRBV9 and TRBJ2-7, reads DSGVTQTPKHLITATGQRVTLRCSPRSGDLSVYWYQQSLDQGLQFLIQYYNGEERAKGNILERFSAQQFPDLHSELNLSSLELGDSALYFCASSVGQGLSYEQYFGPGTRLTVT.

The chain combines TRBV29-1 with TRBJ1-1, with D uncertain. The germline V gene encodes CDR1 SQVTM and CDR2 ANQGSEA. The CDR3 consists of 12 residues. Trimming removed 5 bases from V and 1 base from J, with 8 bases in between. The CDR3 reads CSVTDTNTEAFF. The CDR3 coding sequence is TGCAGCGTTACCGACACGAACACTGAAGCTTTCTTT.

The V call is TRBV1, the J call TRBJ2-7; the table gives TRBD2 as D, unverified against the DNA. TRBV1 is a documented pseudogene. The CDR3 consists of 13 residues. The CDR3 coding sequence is TGCACCAGCAGCCAAGAGAGGGTCCACGAGCAGTACTTC. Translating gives CTSSQERVHEQYF.

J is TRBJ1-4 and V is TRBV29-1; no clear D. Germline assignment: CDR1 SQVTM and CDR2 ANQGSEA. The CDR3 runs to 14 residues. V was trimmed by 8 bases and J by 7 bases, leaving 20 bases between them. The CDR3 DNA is TGCAGCCCCCTTATCCCTTGCGGTGGTGAAAAACTGTTTTTT. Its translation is CSPLIPCGGEKLFF. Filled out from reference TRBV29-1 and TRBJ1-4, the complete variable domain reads SAVISQKPSRDICQRGTSLTIQCQVDSQVTMMFWYRQQPGQSLTLIATANQGSEATYESGFVIDKFPISRPNLTFSTLTVSNMSPEDSSIYLCSPLIPCGGEKLFFGSGTQLSVL.

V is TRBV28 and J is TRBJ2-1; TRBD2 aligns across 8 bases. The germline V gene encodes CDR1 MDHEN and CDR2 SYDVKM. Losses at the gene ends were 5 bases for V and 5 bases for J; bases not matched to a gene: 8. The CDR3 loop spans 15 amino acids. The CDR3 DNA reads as TGTGCCAGCAGTCGCCACACGGGGGGGAACAATGAGCAGTTCTTC. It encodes CASSRHTGGNNEQFF.

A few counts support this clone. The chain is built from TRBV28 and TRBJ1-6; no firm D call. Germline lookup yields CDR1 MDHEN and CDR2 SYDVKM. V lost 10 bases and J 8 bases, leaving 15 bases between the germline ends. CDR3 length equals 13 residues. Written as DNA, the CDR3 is TGTGCCATCGGGTCAGTATCCGATTCACCCCTCCACTTT. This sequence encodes CAIGSVSDSPLHF.

The CDR3 reads CASSLGSGGYEQYF. The CDR3 DNA is TGCGCCAGCAGCTTGGGTAGCGGGGGGTACGAGCAGTACTTC. The chain links TRBV5-1 to TRBJ2-7; the match to TRBD2 covers 10 bases. V lost 0 bases, J lost 4 bases, and 1 base stayed unmatched. CDR1 is SGHRS and CDR2 is YFSETQ in the germline V gene. The CDR3 loop spans 14 amino acids.

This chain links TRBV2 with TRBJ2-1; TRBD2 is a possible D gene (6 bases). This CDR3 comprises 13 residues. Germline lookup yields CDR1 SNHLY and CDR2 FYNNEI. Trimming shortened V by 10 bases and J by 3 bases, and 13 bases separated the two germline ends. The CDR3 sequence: CATTGTVYNEQFF. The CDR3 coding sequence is TGTGCCACCACCGGGACTGTCTACAATGAGCAGTTCTTC.

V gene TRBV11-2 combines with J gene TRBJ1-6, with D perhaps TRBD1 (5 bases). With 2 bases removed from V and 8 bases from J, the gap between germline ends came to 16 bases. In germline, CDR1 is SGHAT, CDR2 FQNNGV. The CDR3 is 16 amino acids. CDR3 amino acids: CASSLRSGGADSPLHF. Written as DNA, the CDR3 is TGTGCCAGCAGCTTACGATCGGGGGGTGCGGATTCACCCCTCCACTTT.

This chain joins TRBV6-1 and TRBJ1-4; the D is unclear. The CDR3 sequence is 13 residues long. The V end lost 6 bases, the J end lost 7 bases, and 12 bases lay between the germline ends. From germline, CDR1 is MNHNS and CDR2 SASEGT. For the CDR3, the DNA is TGTGCCAGCAGGGAGCCCAGCGGTGAAAAACTGTTTTTT. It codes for CASREPSGEKLFF.

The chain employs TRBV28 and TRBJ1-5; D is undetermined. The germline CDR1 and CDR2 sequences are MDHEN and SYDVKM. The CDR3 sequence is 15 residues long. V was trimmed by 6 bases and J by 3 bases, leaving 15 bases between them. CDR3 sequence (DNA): TGTGCCAGCAGCCCTTTTCGTGCGGCCAATCAGCCCCAGCATTTT. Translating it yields CASSPFRAANQPQHF.

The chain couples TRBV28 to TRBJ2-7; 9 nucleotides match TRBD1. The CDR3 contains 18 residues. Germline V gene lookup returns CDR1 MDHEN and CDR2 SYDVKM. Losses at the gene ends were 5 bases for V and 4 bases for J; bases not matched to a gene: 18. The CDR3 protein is CASSPRTSPGTGLYEQYF. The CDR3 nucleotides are TGTGCCAGCAGTCCCAGGACCTCCCCCGGGACAGGGTTGTACGAGCAGTACTTC.

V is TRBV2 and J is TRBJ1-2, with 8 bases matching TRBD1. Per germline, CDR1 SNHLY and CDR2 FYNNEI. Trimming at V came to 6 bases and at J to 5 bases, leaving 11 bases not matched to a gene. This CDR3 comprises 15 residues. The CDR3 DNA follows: TGTGCCAGCAGGGGTACAGGGGGGGAGAGGTATGGCTACACCTTC. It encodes CASRGTGGERYGYTF.

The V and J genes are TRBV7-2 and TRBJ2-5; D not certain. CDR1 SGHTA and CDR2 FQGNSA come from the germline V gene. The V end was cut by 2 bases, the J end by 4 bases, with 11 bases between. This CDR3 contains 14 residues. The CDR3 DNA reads TGTGCCAGCAGCTTATGGCTTAGCTCAGAGACCCAGTACTTC. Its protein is CASSLWLSSETQYF.

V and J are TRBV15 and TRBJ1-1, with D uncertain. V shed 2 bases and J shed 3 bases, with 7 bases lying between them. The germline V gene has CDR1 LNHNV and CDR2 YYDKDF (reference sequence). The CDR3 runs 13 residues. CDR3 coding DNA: TGTGCCACCAGCAGACCCCCCCACACTGAAGCTTTCTTT. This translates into CATSRPPHTEAFF.

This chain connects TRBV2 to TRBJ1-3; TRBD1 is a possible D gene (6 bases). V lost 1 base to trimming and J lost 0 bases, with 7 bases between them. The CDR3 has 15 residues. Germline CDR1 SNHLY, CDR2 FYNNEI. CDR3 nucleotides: TGTGCCAGCAGTGAAGAAGGGGGCTCTGGAAACACCATATATTTT. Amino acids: CASSEEGGSGNTIYF.